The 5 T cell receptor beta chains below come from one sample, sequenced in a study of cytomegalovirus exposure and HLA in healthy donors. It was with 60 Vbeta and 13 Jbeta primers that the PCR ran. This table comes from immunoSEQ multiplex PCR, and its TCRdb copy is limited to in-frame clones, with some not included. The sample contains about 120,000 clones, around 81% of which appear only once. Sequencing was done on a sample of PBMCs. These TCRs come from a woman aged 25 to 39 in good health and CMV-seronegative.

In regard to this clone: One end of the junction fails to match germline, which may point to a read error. The CDR3: CAGSYAASTDTQYF. For the CDR3, the DNA is TGTGCCGGCAGTTACGCGGCGAGCACAGATACGCAGTATTTT. V gene TRBV6-5 combines with J gene TRBJ2-3; D not certain. CDR3 length equals 14 residues. Germline V gives CDR1 MNHEY, CDR2 SVGAGI.

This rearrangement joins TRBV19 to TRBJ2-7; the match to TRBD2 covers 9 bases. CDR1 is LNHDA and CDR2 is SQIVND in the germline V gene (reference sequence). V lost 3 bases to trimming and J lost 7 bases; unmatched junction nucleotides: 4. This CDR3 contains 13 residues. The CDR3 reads CASSMGSGREQYF. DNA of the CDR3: TGTGCCAGTAGTATGGGGAGCGGGAGGGAGCAGTACTTC.

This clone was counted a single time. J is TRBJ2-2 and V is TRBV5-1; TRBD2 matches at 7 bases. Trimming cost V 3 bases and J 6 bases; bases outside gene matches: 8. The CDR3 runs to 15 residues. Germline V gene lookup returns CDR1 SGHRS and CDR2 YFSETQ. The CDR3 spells CASSYGGGLSGELFF. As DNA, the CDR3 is TGCGCCAGCAGCTACGGGGGAGGGCTGTCCGGGGAGCTGTTTTTT.

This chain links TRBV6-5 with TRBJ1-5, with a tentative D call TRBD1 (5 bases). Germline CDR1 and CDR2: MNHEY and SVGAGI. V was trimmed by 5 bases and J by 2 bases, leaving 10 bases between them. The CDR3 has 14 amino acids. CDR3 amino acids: CASSEIGGNQPQHF. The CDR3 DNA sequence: TGTGCCAGCAGTGAAATAGGGGGCAATCAGCCCCAGCATTTT.

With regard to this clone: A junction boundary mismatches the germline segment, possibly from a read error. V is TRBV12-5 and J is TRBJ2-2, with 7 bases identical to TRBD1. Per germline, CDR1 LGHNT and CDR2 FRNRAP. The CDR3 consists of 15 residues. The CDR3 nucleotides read TGTGCTAGTGGGCCGGGACAGCTGGACACCGAGGAGCTGTTTTTT. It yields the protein CASGPGQLDTEELFF.